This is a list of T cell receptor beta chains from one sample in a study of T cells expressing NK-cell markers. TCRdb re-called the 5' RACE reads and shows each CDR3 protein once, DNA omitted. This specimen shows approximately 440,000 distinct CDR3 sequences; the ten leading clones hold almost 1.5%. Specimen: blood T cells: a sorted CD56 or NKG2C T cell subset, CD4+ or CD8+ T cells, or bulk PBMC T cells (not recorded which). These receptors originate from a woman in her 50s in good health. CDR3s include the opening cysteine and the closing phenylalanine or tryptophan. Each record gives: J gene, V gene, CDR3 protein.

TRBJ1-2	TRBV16	CASSQYVRGQDGYTF
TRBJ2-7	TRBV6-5	CASSYSQATSYEQYF
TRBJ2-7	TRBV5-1	CASSLGSQGPRYF
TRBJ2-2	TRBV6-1	CASKAKNPNTGELFF
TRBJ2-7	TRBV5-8	CASSLTNRGRLYF
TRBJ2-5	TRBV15	CATSMGTFQETQYF
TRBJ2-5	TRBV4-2	CASSQELTGSNFWRETQYF
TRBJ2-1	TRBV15	CATSRGLVPLSQFF
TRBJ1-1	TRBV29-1	CSPQSGLNTEAFF
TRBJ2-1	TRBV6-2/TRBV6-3	CASSSWADDNEQFF
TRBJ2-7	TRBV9	CASSVTSDPYEQYF
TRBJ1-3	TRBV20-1	CSTPRGSNTIYF
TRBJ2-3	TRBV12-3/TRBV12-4	CASSFRRGLQLPSADTQYF
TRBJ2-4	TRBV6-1	CASSFPWAKNIQYF
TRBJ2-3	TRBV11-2	CASTLSGADTQYF
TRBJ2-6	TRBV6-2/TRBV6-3	CASSGFAGANVLTF
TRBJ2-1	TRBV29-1	CSGSSYNEQFF
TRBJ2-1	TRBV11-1	CASSLEAIADNEQFF
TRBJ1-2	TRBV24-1	CATSDSSRVEGYTF
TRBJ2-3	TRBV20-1	CSARDGLAETTDTQYF
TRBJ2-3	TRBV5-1	CASSLDGRGKFSDTQYF
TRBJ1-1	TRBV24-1	CATSDPKLNTEAFF
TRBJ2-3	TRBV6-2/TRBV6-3	CASSLGLADTDTQYF
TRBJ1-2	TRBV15	CATSRVAGRGGYGYTF
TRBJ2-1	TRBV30	CAWRMALKEQFF
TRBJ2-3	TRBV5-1	CASSPGLALSTDTQYF
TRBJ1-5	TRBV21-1	CASSKSRDSNQPQHF
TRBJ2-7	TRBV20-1	CSASRQGRGYEQYF
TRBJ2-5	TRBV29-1	CSVEDGLFQETQYF
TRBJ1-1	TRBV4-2	CASSRGASLDTEAFF
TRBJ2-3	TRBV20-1	CSPQAGAHLGTDTQYF
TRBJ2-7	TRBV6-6	CASSRVENEQYF
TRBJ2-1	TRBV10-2	CASSVSGRTDEQFF